One and the same sample provided the 15 T cell receptor beta chains below, sequenced in a study of response to subunit inactivated influenza vaccine. In TCRdb, the RT-PCR reads were re-called with MiXCR into one record per CDR3 protein. The table has 600,000 to 700,000 distinct CDR3 sequences, around 15% seen once. This sample comprised PBMCs from blood, obtained approximately 15 days before vaccination. All receptors derive from a man aged 50-59 years who received an inactivated influenza vaccine.

Only a few counts were recorded for this clonotype. For the CDR3, the DNA is TGTGCCAGCTCCCGACTAGCGGGAGTGGAGACCCAGTACTTC. Translated, it gives CASSRLAGVETQYF. The chain has TRBV27 and TRBJ2-5, with 12 bases identical to TRBD2. Germline V gene sequence: CDR1 MNHEY, CDR2 SMNVEV (reference sequence). Trimming removed 8 bases from V and 5 bases from J; junction bases left unmatched: 6. The CDR3 sequence is 14 residues long.

CDR3: CASSSTTYYGHETQYF. CDR3 bases: TGTGCCAGCAGCTCAACGACCTATTATGGCCACGAGACCCAGTACTTC. The J gene is TRBJ2-5, the V gene TRBV7-9; D not resolved. Trimming pared 4 bases from V and 5 bases from J, leaving 20 bases between. This CDR3 contains 16 residues. Germline V gene data show CDR1 as SEHNR and CDR2 as FQNEAQ (reference sequence). The variable domain in full, completed from reference TRBV7-9 and TRBJ2-5, reads DTGVSQNPRHKITKRGQNVTFRCDPISEHNRLYWYRQTLGQGPEFLTYFQNEAQLEKSRLLSDRFSAERPKGSFSTLEIQRTEQGDSAMYLCASSSTTYYGHETQYFGPGTRLLVL.

The V gene is TRBV10-3, the J gene TRBJ2-2, with 7 bases identical to TRBD1. V shed 2 bases and J 1 base; nucleotides not matched to a gene: 4. The germline gives CDR1 ENHRY, CDR2 SYGVKD. The CDR3 runs 16 residues. The CDR3 nucleotides read TGTGCCATCAGTGAGACCTGGACAGGGAACACCGGGGAGCTGTTTTTT. Its translation is CAISETWTGNTGELFF.

This clonotype was detected a few times. The rearrangement links TRBV28 to TRBJ2-2, with a tentative D call TRBD2 (6 bases). CDR3 length: 15 amino acids. The V gene lost 2 bases and the J gene lost 4 bases, with 11 bases spanning the gap. Per germline, CDR1 MDHEN and CDR2 SYDVKM. The CDR3 nucleotides read TGTGCCAGCAGTTTAGATATCGGGAGCACCGGGGAGCTGTTTTTT. As protein: CASSLDIGSTGELFF.

This rearrangement joins TRBV5-1 to TRBJ1-1; 7 bases map to TRBD1. The germline V gene has CDR1 SGHRS and CDR2 YFSETQ. The V and J ends lost 5 bases and 1 base, in that order; junction bases with no gene match: 2. The CDR3 has 13 residues. The CDR3 reads CASRNRGNTEAFF. In DNA, the CDR3 is TGCGCCAGCAGAAACAGGGGGAACACTGAAGCTTTCTTT.

The chain carries TRBV5-4 and TRBJ1-2; 8 bases map to TRBD1. J lost 2 bases, V lost 4 bases, and 10 bases had no gene match. Germline lookup yields CDR1 SGHNT and CDR2 YYREEE (reference sequence). The CDR3 contains 16 residues. In nucleotides, the CDR3 is TGTGCCAGCAGCAGCGTCACCGGGACAGGAAACTATGGCTACACCTTC. Amino acid sequence: CASSSVTGTGNYGYTF.

This sequence joins TRBV5-6 and TRBJ1-1, with 10 bases aligning to TRBD1. Germline loops: CDR1 SGHDT, CDR2 YYEEEE. V gave up 3 bases and J gave up 5 bases; unmatched junction bases: 4. The CDR3 has 14 amino acids. The CDR3 protein is CASSWTGGKTEAFF. The CDR3 coding sequence is TGTGCCAGCAGCTGGACAGGGGGGAAAACTGAAGCTTTCTTT.

This clonotype appeared a few times. The junction departs from the called germline gene at one end, perhaps through a read error. The chain is built from TRBV6-5 and TRBJ1-1; maybe TRBD1 (5 bases). The CDR3 runs 14 residues. CDR1 is MNHEY, CDR2 SVGAGI, per germline. The CDR3 coding sequence is TGTGCCAGCAGCTACTCCAGGGTGAACACTGAAGCTTTCTTT. Translating gives CASSYSRVNTEAFF.

The chain is built from TRBV20-1 and TRBJ1-1; TRBD1 matches at 10 bases. CDR1 DFQATT and CDR2 SNEGSKA come from the germline V gene (reference sequence). The CDR3 spans 14 residues. J gave up 4 bases and V 6 bases, and 8 bases lay outside the gene matches. CDR3 DNA: TGCAGTGCCAGACAGGGGGCGGAACGCACTGAAGCTTTCTTT. Translated: CSARQGAERTEAFF.

This clonotype was seen only a few times. The CDR3 protein is CASSMSQIGTETQYF. The CDR3 DNA sequence: TGTGCCAGTAGTATGTCTCAAATCGGGACGGAGACCCAGTACTTC. The chain combines TRBV19 with TRBJ2-5; tentatively, D is TRBD1 or TRBD2 (5 bases each). V was cut by 3 bases and J by 5 bases, with 16 bases left in between. Germline CDR1 LNHDA, CDR2 SQIVND (reference sequence). The CDR3 consists of 15 residues.

This clonotype was seen only a few times. V usage is TRBV27 and J usage is TRBJ2-3; D is ambiguous. CDR3 size: 14 residues. Germline values: CDR1 MNHEY, CDR2 SMNVEV (reference sequence). The V end was cut by 6 bases, the J end by 0 bases, with 10 bases between. The CDR3 protein is CASRDRASTDTQYF. The CDR3 DNA follows: TGTGCCAGCAGGGATAGAGCTAGCACAGATACGCAGTATTTT.

This clonotype was recorded a few times. The rearrangement uses TRBV10-3 and TRBJ1-6; D is undetermined. Germline values: CDR1 ENHRY, CDR2 SYGVKD. Trimming took 5 bases from V and 6 from J, leaving 8 bases between them. CDR3 length equals 13 residues. CDR3 region: CAISPTVNSPLHF. CDR3 in DNA: TGTGCCATCAGTCCTACAGTTAATTCACCCCTCCACTTT.

This chain links TRBV14 with TRBJ2-5; D might be TRBD1 or TRBD2, each matching 5 bases. The germline V and J ends were trimmed by 4 bases and 5 bases, with 17 bases remaining between them. This CDR3 has 15 amino acids. Looked up from germline, CDR1 is SGHDN and CDR2 is FVKESK. The CDR3 here is CASSRGAGTLETQYF. The CDR3 DNA is TGTGCCAGCAGCCGAGGGGCCGGGACCTTGGAGACCCAGTACTTC. Based on the CDR3 plus reference TRBV14 and TRBJ2-5, the full variable domain is EAGVTQFPSHSVIEKGQTVTLRCDPISGHDNLYWYRRVMGKEIKFLLHFVKESKQDESGMPNNRFLAERTGGTYSTLKVQPAELEDSGVYFCASSRGAGTLETQYFGPGTRLLVL.

In this sample, this clonotype turned up a few times. The chain joins TRBV20-1 to TRBJ2-2; D gene ambiguous. CDR3 length equals 13 residues. The germline V and J ends were trimmed by 3 bases and 4 bases, with 9 bases remaining between them. The germline V gene encodes CDR1 DFQATT and CDR2 SNEGSKA (reference sequence). The CDR3 reads CSASIPSTGELFF. The CDR3 bases are TGCAGTGCTAGCATCCCAAGCACCGGGGAGCTGTTTTTT.

In this sample, this clonotype turned up many times. J is TRBJ2-7 and V is TRBV12-3 or TRBV12-4; the match to TRBD2 covers 10 bases. The CDR3 length is 14 residues. Trimming took 5 bases from V and 3 from J; bases not matched to a gene: 4. The CDR3 protein is CASSEREGLYEQYF. For the CDR3, the DNA is TGTGCCAGCAGTGAGCGGGAGGGCCTCTACGAGCAGTACTTC.